Listed below are T cell receptor beta chains from one sample, sequenced in a study of identifying expanded T cells in peripheral blood. Clones were read by immunoSEQ multiplex PCR, and TCRdb kept only the in-frame ones, dropping some. The repertoire holds 70,000 to 95,000 clones, with 88% as singletons. The sequenced sample consisted of blood. These receptors were obtained from a person aged 18-70 years in good health. Both conserved end residues are part of each CDR3. The order of the fields is V gene, D gene, J gene, clone size, CDR3 DNA, CDR3 protein. The D gene is left open where the match is weak. The size entry is marked missing in some rows and otherwise reads once, few, many or a size class.

v_call: TRBV5-1; d_call: TRBD2; j_call: TRBJ2-5; clone_size: once; cdr3_nt: TGCGCCAGCAGCCTCACTAGCGGGGGAGTTCGAGAGACCCAGTACTTC; cdr3_aa: CASSLTSGGVRETQYF
v_call: TRBV5-6; d_call: NA; j_call: TRBJ1-4; clone_size: NA; cdr3_nt: TGTGCCAGCAGCTTGTTGGGGCGGAACTCGGGTAATGAAAAACTGTTTTTT; cdr3_aa: CASSLLGRNSGNEKLFF
v_call: TRBV30; d_call: NA; j_call: TRBJ2-7; clone_size: once; cdr3_nt: TGTGCCTGGGGACAGAGCTCCTACGAGCAGTACTTC; cdr3_aa: CAWGQSSYEQYF
v_call: TRBV27; d_call: TRBD1; j_call: TRBJ2-7; clone_size: few; cdr3_nt: TGTGCCAGCAGTTTAGGGGGACAGGAATTCTACGAGCAGTACTTC; cdr3_aa: CASSLGGQEFYEQYF
v_call: TRBV19; d_call: TRBD1; j_call: TRBJ1-5; clone_size: NA; cdr3_nt: TGTGCCAGTAGTGGGGACAGGTATAGCAATCAGCCCCAGCATTTT; cdr3_aa: CASSGDRYSNQPQHF
v_call: TRBV7-8; d_call: NA; j_call: TRBJ2-7; clone_size: few; cdr3_nt: TGTGCCAGCAGTCCCGGCGGACATAAGTCCTACGAGCAGTACTTC; cdr3_aa: CASSPGGHKSYEQYF
v_call: TRBV5-4; d_call: TRBD1; j_call: TRBJ1-2; clone_size: NA; cdr3_nt: TGTGCCAGCAGCTCACGGACAGGGGGCTATGGCTACACCTTC; cdr3_aa: CASSSRTGGYGYTF
v_call: TRBV18; d_call: NA; j_call: TRBJ2-7; clone_size: NA; cdr3_nt: TGTGCCAGCTCACCGGAGTCTGGCAGCGCGAACGAGCAGTACTTC; cdr3_aa: CASSPESGSANEQYF
v_call: TRBV10-1; d_call: NA; j_call: TRBJ1-1; clone_size: NA; cdr3_nt: TGCGCCAGCAGTGAGTCTGGCCAGCTGAACACTGAAGCTTTCTTT; cdr3_aa: CASSESGQLNTEAFF
v_call: TRBV5-1; d_call: TRBD2; j_call: TRBJ2-1; clone_size: NA; cdr3_nt: TGCGCCAGCAGCTTGGTCGTGGGACTAGCGGGGGGTTTAGCTGAGCAGTTCTTC; cdr3_aa: CASSLVVGLAGGLAEQFF
v_call: TRBV6-4; d_call: TRBD2; j_call: TRBJ2-1; clone_size: NA; cdr3_nt: TGTGCCAGCAGTGACTTCGGTAGCGGGGATCACAATGAGCAGTTCTTC; cdr3_aa: CASSDFGSGDHNEQFF
v_call: TRBV6-6; d_call: NA; j_call: TRBJ2-6; clone_size: NA; cdr3_nt: TGTGCCAGCACCCTAGCGACAGGAATTGGGGCCAACGTCCTGACTTTC; cdr3_aa: CASTLATGIGANVLTF
v_call: TRBV18; d_call: NA; j_call: TRBJ1-4; clone_size: NA; cdr3_nt: TGTGCCAGCTCACCTTCTGAGGGGACTAATGAAAAACTGTTTTTT; cdr3_aa: CASSPSEGTNEKLFF
v_call: TRBV30; d_call: NA; j_call: TRBJ1-4; clone_size: NA; cdr3_nt: TGTGCCTGGAGTGTAGGAGGGGATGAAAAACTGTTTTTT; cdr3_aa: CAWSVGGDEKLFF
v_call: TRBV7-3; d_call: NA; j_call: TRBJ1-1; clone_size: NA; cdr3_nt: TGTGCCAGCAGCTTAAGGGCAGGGTCCATGAACACTGAAGCTTTCTTT; cdr3_aa: CASSLRAGSMNTEAFF
v_call: TRBV30; d_call: NA; j_call: TRBJ2-5; clone_size: NA; cdr3_nt: TGTGCCTGGAGTGTCGGGACACTACAAGAGACCCAGTACTTC; cdr3_aa: CAWSVGTLQETQYF
v_call: TRBV6-5; d_call: NA; j_call: TRBJ2-1; clone_size: NA; cdr3_nt: TGTGCCAGCAGAACCAAGCGGACACAGGACAATGAGCAGTTCTTC; cdr3_aa: CASRTKRTQDNEQFF
v_call: TRBV4-2; d_call: TRBD2; j_call: TRBJ2-7; clone_size: NA; cdr3_nt: TGTGCCAGCAGCCAAGATGAAGCGGGGGGTACCTACGAGCAGTACTTC; cdr3_aa: CASSQDEAGGTYEQYF
v_call: TRBV4-3; d_call: NA; j_call: TRBJ2-1; clone_size: once; cdr3_nt: TGCGCCAGCAGCCAAGAGGTGGGAGTTCCAAATGAGCAGTTCTTC; cdr3_aa: CASSQEVGVPNEQFF
v_call: TRBV2; d_call: NA; j_call: TRBJ2-7; clone_size: NA; cdr3_nt: TGTGCCAGCAGCTTATTCCCGGGACGGAGCTACGAGCAGTACTTC; cdr3_aa: CASSLFPGRSYEQYF
v_call: TRBV28; d_call: NA; j_call: TRBJ2-7; clone_size: NA; cdr3_nt: TGTGCCAGCAGTTTATGGGTAGGGAGTTCCTACGAGCAGTACTTC; cdr3_aa: CASSLWVGSSYEQYF
v_call: TRBV19; d_call: NA; j_call: TRBJ1-5; clone_size: NA; cdr3_nt: TGTGCCAGCCGGGTACAGGCCGGGCAGCCCCAGCATTTT; cdr3_aa: CASRVQAGQPQHF
v_call: TRBV30; d_call: NA; j_call: TRBJ2-7; clone_size: NA; cdr3_nt: TGTGCCTGGAGCCGGGACTCTCCCTACGAGCAGTACTTC; cdr3_aa: CAWSRDSPYEQYF
v_call: TRBV15; d_call: NA; j_call: TRBJ2-3; clone_size: NA; cdr3_nt: TGTGCCACCAGCGTTCCGGGAATTAGAACAGATACGCAGTATTTT; cdr3_aa: CATSVPGIRTDTQYF
v_call: TRBV5-1; d_call: NA; j_call: TRBJ2-7; clone_size: NA; cdr3_nt: TGCGCCAGCAGCTTAGATAGTTTCTCCTACGAGCAGTACTTC; cdr3_aa: CASSLDSFSYEQYF
v_call: TRBV2; d_call: NA; j_call: TRBJ2-7; clone_size: few; cdr3_nt: TGTGCCGGGGAGGGGACACACTACGAGCAGTACTTC; cdr3_aa: CAGEGTHYEQYF
v_call: TRBV28; d_call: TRBD1; j_call: TRBJ1-6; clone_size: NA; cdr3_nt: TGTGCCAGCAGGGAGCCGACAGGGGTTAATTCACCCCTCCACTTT; cdr3_aa: CASREPTGVNSPLHF
v_call: TRBV6-6; d_call: NA; j_call: TRBJ2-3; clone_size: NA; cdr3_nt: TGTGCCAGCAGTTACGCAGGGATGGCGCAGTATTTT; cdr3_aa: CASSYAGMAQYF
v_call: TRBV6-1; d_call: NA; j_call: TRBJ2-5; clone_size: NA; cdr3_nt: TGTGCCAGCAGTGAAATAAGGGTCCAAGAGACCCAGTACTTC; cdr3_aa: CASSEIRVQETQYF
v_call: TRBV18; d_call: TRBD1; j_call: TRBJ2-3; clone_size: NA; cdr3_nt: TGTGCCAGCTCAGAAAAGACAGGGGTTCAAACAGATACGCAGTATTTT; cdr3_aa: CASSEKTGVQTDTQYF
v_call: TRBV9; d_call: NA; j_call: TRBJ2-1; clone_size: NA; cdr3_nt: TGTGCCAGCAGCGTAAGCTCGAGTAGATACAATGAGCAGTTCTTC; cdr3_aa: CASSVSSSRYNEQFF
v_call: TRBV27; d_call: NA; j_call: TRBJ1-5; clone_size: NA; cdr3_nt: TGTGCCAGCAGAGAGGACGGAGAGAGGGCCCTTCCCCAGCATTTT; cdr3_aa: CASREDGERALPQHF
v_call: TRBV29-1; d_call: TRBD1; j_call: TRBJ2-7; clone_size: few; cdr3_nt: TGCAGCGTGGCCCGGGACAGGGGCTCCTACGAGCAGTACTTC; cdr3_aa: CSVARDRGSYEQYF
v_call: TRBV28; d_call: TRBD1; j_call: TRBJ1-2; clone_size: NA; cdr3_nt: TGTGCCAGCAGCACTCGTAGCGGTGGGGGACAGGGGGCCGACGTCTATGGCTACACCTTC; cdr3_aa: CASSTRSGGGQGADVYGYTF
v_call: TRBV7-6; d_call: NA; j_call: TRBJ2-3; clone_size: NA; cdr3_nt: TGTGCCAGCAGCCCAGACCCGGCAGATACGCAGTATTTT; cdr3_aa: CASSPDPADTQYF
v_call: TRBV7-9; d_call: TRBD1; j_call: TRBJ2-1; clone_size: NA; cdr3_nt: TGTGCCAGCAGCTTAGTACAGGGGGCGTACAATGAGCAGTTCTTC; cdr3_aa: CASSLVQGAYNEQFF
v_call: TRBV4-1; d_call: TRBD2; j_call: TRBJ2-1; clone_size: NA; cdr3_nt: TGCGCCAGCAGCCAACCCACCCTAAGACTAGCGACCTACAATGAGCAGTTCTTC; cdr3_aa: CASSQPTLRLATYNEQFF
v_call: TRBV7-6; d_call: NA; j_call: TRBJ2-3; clone_size: NA; cdr3_nt: TGTGCCAGCAGCTTGCTAGTTCGGGACACAGATACGCAGTATTTT; cdr3_aa: CASSLLVRDTDTQYF
v_call: TRBV4-3; d_call: NA; j_call: TRBJ1-5; clone_size: NA; cdr3_nt: TGCGCCAGCAGCCAAGATCACCCAGGGGTCGGCAATCAGCCCCAGCATTTT; cdr3_aa: CASSQDHPGVGNQPQHF
v_call: TRBV7-9; d_call: TRBD1; j_call: TRBJ2-7; clone_size: NA; cdr3_nt: TGTGCCAGCAGCTTAGCGCGACAGGGGGCGCGGGAGCAGTACTTC; cdr3_aa: CASSLARQGAREQYF
v_call: TRBV29-1; d_call: TRBD2; j_call: TRBJ2-5; clone_size: NA; cdr3_nt: TGCAGCGTTGGACTAGCTCGCGAGACCCAGTACTTC; cdr3_aa: CSVGLARETQYF
v_call: TRBV9; d_call: NA; j_call: TRBJ2-5; clone_size: NA; cdr3_nt: TGTGCCAGCACCCGAGACAGTCAAGAGACCCAGTACTTC; cdr3_aa: CASTRDSQETQYF
v_call: TRBV5-1; d_call: NA; j_call: TRBJ2-2; clone_size: NA; cdr3_nt: TGCGCCAGCAGCCCCCAGACAGGCTCGAACACCGGGGAGCTGTTTTTT; cdr3_aa: CASSPQTGSNTGELFF
v_call: TRBV13; d_call: NA; j_call: TRBJ1-3; clone_size: NA; cdr3_nt: TGTGCCAGCAGCTATAGTAGCCCCGGGGAAGGAAACACCATATATTTT; cdr3_aa: CASSYSSPGEGNTIYF
v_call: TRBV6-5; d_call: NA; j_call: TRBJ1-3; clone_size: NA; cdr3_nt: TGTGCCAGCAGTCCCTCCGGGGGGGGAAACACCATATATTTT; cdr3_aa: CASSPSGGGNTIYF
v_call: TRBV7-2; d_call: TRBD1; j_call: TRBJ1-4; clone_size: once; cdr3_nt: TGTGCCAGCAGCTCTCAACAGGGGTTTGAACTGTTTTTT; cdr3_aa: CASSSQQGFELFF
v_call: TRBV5-4; d_call: TRBD2; j_call: TRBJ2-7; clone_size: NA; cdr3_nt: TGTGCCAGCAGCTGGGGGACTAGCGGGAACTACGAGCAGTACTTC; cdr3_aa: CASSWGTSGNYEQYF
v_call: TRBV10-3; d_call: NA; j_call: TRBJ2-2; clone_size: NA; cdr3_nt: TGTGCCATCAGTGAGTCAAGGCCCGGGGAGCTGTTTTTT; cdr3_aa: CAISESRPGELFF